This TCR beta chain was recorded in a study of vaccination and CD4 T cells after COVID-19. Whole-study context: The interval from dose two to post-vaccine sampling had a median of around 79 days, and it ranged from 14 to 241.

As for this clonotype: Its specificity is unknown.

This sample's treatment: approximately 9-day PBMC culture with coronavirus spike peptide pools or control peptides (ViraFEST assay). One should note that the unexposed donor's CD4+ T cells were collected before the COVID-19 pandemic (2011-2018). Trimming stripped 1 base from V and 9 bases from J, with 18 bases between. The CDR3 totals 15 residues. Germline-derived CDR1 and CDR2 are LNHDA and SQIVND (reference sequence). Sequencing of cultured CD4+ T cell DNA used the Oncomine TCR Beta short-read assay. TCRdb redid the calling of the PCR reads with MiXCR, one entry per CDR3 protein. The repertoire consists of 4,500 to 6,000 distinct CDR3 sequences, with roughly two fifths occurring once and the leading ten covering around 41%.

The TCR was taken from a human donor in good health. The gene calls are TRBV19 and TRBJ1-2, with D possibly being TRBD1 (6 bases). The sample consisted of CD4+ T cells from blood, cultured in vitro. CDR3 protein: CASSIAQTEDSRYTF. The CDR3 DNA reads as TGTGCCAGTAGTATAGCCCAGACCGAGGACAGCCGCTACACCTTC.